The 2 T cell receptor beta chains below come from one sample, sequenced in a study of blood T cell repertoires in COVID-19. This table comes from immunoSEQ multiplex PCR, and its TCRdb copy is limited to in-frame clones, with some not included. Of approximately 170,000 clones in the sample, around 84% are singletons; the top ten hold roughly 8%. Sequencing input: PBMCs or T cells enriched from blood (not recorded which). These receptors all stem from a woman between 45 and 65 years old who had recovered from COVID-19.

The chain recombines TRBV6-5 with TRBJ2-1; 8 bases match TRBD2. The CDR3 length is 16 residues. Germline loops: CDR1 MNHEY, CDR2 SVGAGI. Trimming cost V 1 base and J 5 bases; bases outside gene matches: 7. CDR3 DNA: TGTGCCAGCAGTTACTTTCGCGGGAGGCGAAACAATGAGCAGTTCTTC. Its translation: CASSYFRGRRNNEQFF.

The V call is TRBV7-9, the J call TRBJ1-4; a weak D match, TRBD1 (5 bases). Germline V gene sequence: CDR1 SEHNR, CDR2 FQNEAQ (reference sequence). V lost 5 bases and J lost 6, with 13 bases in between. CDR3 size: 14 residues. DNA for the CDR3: TGTGCCAGCAGCCCGACAGCGGGGGATGAAAAACTGTTTTTT. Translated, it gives CASSPTAGDEKLFF.